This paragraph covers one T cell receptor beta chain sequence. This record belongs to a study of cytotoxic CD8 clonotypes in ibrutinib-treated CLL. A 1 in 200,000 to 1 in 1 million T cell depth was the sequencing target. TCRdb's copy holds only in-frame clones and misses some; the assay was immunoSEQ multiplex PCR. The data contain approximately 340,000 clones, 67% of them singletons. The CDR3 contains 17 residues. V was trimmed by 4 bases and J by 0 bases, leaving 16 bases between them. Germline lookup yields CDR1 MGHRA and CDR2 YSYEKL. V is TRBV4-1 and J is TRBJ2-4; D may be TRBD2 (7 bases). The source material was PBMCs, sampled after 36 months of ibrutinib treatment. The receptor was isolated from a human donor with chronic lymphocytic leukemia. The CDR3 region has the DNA TGCGCCAGCAGCCTCGGCAGGGGAGGGCTAGCCAAAAACATTCAGTACTTC. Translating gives CASSLGRGGLAKNIQYF.